The clone carrying this T cell receptor beta chain was detected many times. MiXCR was run by TCRdb on the PCR reads, yielding one entry per CDR3 protein. The data show 21,000 or so distinct CDR3 sequences, about two fifths seen once. This sample is drawn from a study of tumor-infiltrating lymphocytes in oesophageal squamous cell carcinoma. The sample consisted of esophageal tumor tissue. This receptor was identified in a male donor with esophageal squamous cell carcinoma.

The CDR3, as DNA: TGTGCCAGCAGCTTGACCCCCCTCGCGGGGGCGACAGATACGCAGTATTTT. Translated: CASSLTPLAGATDTQYF. The chain carries TRBV6-1 and TRBJ2-3, with D perhaps TRBD2 (7 bases). The CDR3 runs 17 residues. Germline CDR1 reads MNHNS; CDR2 reads SASEGT. V dropped 6 bases and J dropped 3 bases, with 22 bases sitting between them.